This paragraph covers one T cell receptor beta chain sequence. The data originate from a study of control samples from healthy donors and cancer patients. Sequenced by immunoSEQ multiplex PCR; TCRdb stores in-frame clones only, minus some. Of around 55,000 clones in the sample, roughly 89% were seen once. The CDR3 is 16 residues long. V usage is TRBV21-1 and J usage is TRBJ1-5. TRBV21-1 is a pseudogene locus. The sequence came from a man aged 40-49 years with colorectal cancer. The sample consisted of PBMCs. CDR3 nucleotide sequence: TGTGCCAGCCTCCCCATCCGCCGGTATAGCAATCAGCCCCAGCATTTT. Translating gives CASLPIRRYSNQPQHF.